The 30 T cell receptor beta chains presented below share a single source sample, sequenced in a study of post-analysis software for immune sequencing data. Their cognate antigens are unknown. Carried by the TCR beta cDNA libraries were unique molecular identifiers. TCRdb re-analysed the PCR reads in MiXCR, keeping a single row per CDR3 protein. This sample has about 460,000 distinct CDR3 sequences; under 55% occur once, and the top ten carry 9.5% to 13%. Broader study findings: Higher frequency in patients than in controls was seen for about five TRBV segments, with TRBV5-6, TRBV5-1 and TRBV20-1 among them.

Sample: blood. All receptors come from a girl aged 5-17 years with multiple sclerosis.

This clonotype appeared a few times. The chain joins TRBV28 to TRBJ2-4; D may match TRBD1 or TRBD2 (5 bases each). The germline V and J ends were trimmed by 7 bases and 1 base, with 26 bases remaining between them. The length of the CDR3 is 19 residues. Germline assignment: CDR1 MDHEN and CDR2 SYDVKM. DNA of the CDR3: TGTGCCAGCATTTCCTCCCGGGACCAATACTCGGTGGCCAAAAACATTCAGTACTTC. As protein: CASISSRDQYSVAKNIQYF.

The genes are TRBV20-1 and TRBJ2-1; 8 bases map to TRBD2. This CDR3 is 17 amino acids long. The V gene's germline CDR1 is DFQATT and CDR2 SNEGSKA (reference sequence). V dropped 1 base and J dropped 4; count of bases not matched to a gene: 12. CDR3 DNA sequence: TGCAGTGCTAGAGCCGAAAAAAGCGGGAGTCGATACAATGAGCAGTTCTTC. Protein product: CSARAEKSGSRYNEQFF.

The DNA for the CDR3 is TGCAGTGCTAGACCTCACTTGGAGGGGGAGAATGAGCAGTTCTTC. Amino acids: CSARPHLEGENEQFF. The rearrangement uses TRBV20-1 and TRBJ2-1; either TRBD1 or TRBD2 may supply D (6 bases each). Trimming pared 2 bases from V and 7 bases from J, leaving 18 bases between. This CDR3 is built from 15 residues. Germline CDR1 is DFQATT and CDR2 is SNEGSKA (reference sequence).

The V and J genes are TRBV3-1 and TRBJ2-5, with D possibly TRBD2 on 5 matching bases. V dropped 5 bases and J dropped 5 bases, with 15 bases sitting between them. The CDR3 length is 14 residues. Per the germline V gene, CDR1 is LGHDT and CDR2 is YNNKEL (reference sequence). This CDR3 reads CASSDEEAIETQYF. The CDR3 DNA reads as TGTGCCAGCAGCGATGAGGAGGCGATTGAGACCCAGTACTTC.

This clonotype has only one observation. V and J are TRBV7-2 and TRBJ1-2; D is unclear. The CDR3 runs 16 residues. The germline V and J ends were trimmed by 2 bases and 7 bases, with 20 bases remaining between them. The germline V gene has CDR1 SGHTA and CDR2 FQGNSA. The CDR3 protein is CASSLKPTTISCGYTF. The CDR3 coding sequence is TGTGCCAGCAGCTTAAAACCCACCACAATAAGTTGTGGCTACACCTTC.

The rearrangement links TRBV5-1 to TRBJ2-4, with 9 bases that match TRBD2. This CDR3 spans 14 amino acids. From germline, CDR1 is SGHRS and CDR2 YFSETQ. The V gene end was trimmed by 2 bases and the J gene end by 13 bases; junction bases not matched to a gene: 10. CDR3 sequence reads: CASSFSGRRDGQYF. In DNA form, the CDR3 reads TGCGCCAGCAGCTTTAGCGGGAGAAGGGATGGGCAGTACTTC.

The genes are TRBV4-3 and TRBJ1-1; D gene unclear. The CDR3 covers 17 residues. From germline, CDR1 is LGHNA and CDR2 YSLEER. V dropped 1 base and J dropped 5 bases, with 20 bases sitting between them. In nucleotides, the CDR3 is TGCGCCAGCAGCCAAGTCTACAGCCCGGTTGAGAAGACTGAAGCTTTCTTT. This sequence encodes CASSQVYSPVEKTEAFF.

This chain joins TRBV15 and TRBJ2-5; D is ambiguous. Germline lookup yields CDR1 LNHNV and CDR2 YYDKDF (reference sequence). Between the trimmed V and J ends, which lost 5 bases and 1 base, there was a span of 11 bases. The CDR3 has 14 residues. CDR3 residues: CATSPGQLQETQYF. The CDR3 nucleotides read TGTGCCACCAGCCCTGGGCAGCTCCAAGAGACCCAGTACTTC. Full variable domain (missing parts from reference TRBV15 and TRBJ2-5): DAMVIQNPRYQVTQFGKPVTLSCSQTLNHNVMYWYQQKSSQAPKLLFHYYDKDFNNEADTPDNFQSRRPNTSFCFLDIRSPGLGDTAMYLCATSPGQLQETQYFGPGTRLLVL.

A single count supports this clonotype. The chain carries TRBV4-1 and TRBJ1-5, with D possibly TRBD1 on 6 matching bases. CDR1 and CDR2 from the germline V gene are MGHRA and YSYEKL. The CDR3 covers 16 residues. Trimming removed 3 bases at V and 0 bases at J, with 12 bases between. The CDR3 loop is CASSHRTADSNQPQHF. CDR3 nucleotides: TGCGCCAGCAGCCACAGGACAGCCGATAGCAATCAGCCCCAGCATTTT.

The table lists this clonotype with a few counts. The chain joins TRBV6-2 or TRBV6-3 to TRBJ2-5; D may be TRBD1 (5 bases). The J call may be in error: the DNA end matches TRBJ2-7 better. The CDR3 length is 12 residues. Germline values: CDR1 MNHEY, CDR2 SVGEGT. The DNA for the CDR3 is TGTGCCAGCACCAGACCCAGGGACGAGCAGTACTTC. Translating gives CASTRPRDEQYF.

The chain uses TRBV29-1 and TRBJ2-6; D unresolved. The germline CDR1 and CDR2 sequences are SQVTM and ANQGSEA. The CDR3 is made up of 19 amino acids. V was pared by 0 bases and J by 0 bases, with 18 bases between. The CDR3 DNA reads as TGCAGCGTTGAAGATCGAAGGACCCAGGTCTCCTCTGGGGCCAACGTCCTGACTTTC. Translated: CSVEDRRTQVSSGANVLTF.

The chain links TRBV4-3 to TRBJ1-2, with D unclear. V dropped 0 bases and J dropped 4 bases, with 24 bases sitting between them. Germline assignment: CDR1 LGHNA and CDR2 YSLEER. The CDR3 has 19 residues. The CDR3 spells CASSQEADPRPRGVYGYTF. In DNA, the CDR3 is TGCGCCAGCAGCCAAGAAGCGGACCCGCGCCCGCGGGGAGTCTATGGCTACACCTTC.

V is TRBV29-1 and J is TRBJ2-1; weak D call: TRBD2 (7 bases). V was cut by 6 bases and J by 9 bases, with 15 bases left in between. The CDR3 runs to 12 residues. From germline, CDR1 is SQVTM and CDR2 ANQGSEA. The CDR3 region is CSVLDRGAEQFF. DNA of the CDR3: TGCAGCGTCCTCGATCGGGGGGCTGAGCAGTTCTTC.

The rearrangement uses TRBV20-1 and TRBJ2-3; 9 bases agree with TRBD1. Germline V gene data show CDR1 as DFQATT and CDR2 as SNEGSKA (reference sequence). V lost 6 bases, J lost 6 bases, and 7 bases stayed unmatched. The length of the CDR3 is 13 residues. CDR3: CSAAGTGYDTQYF. The DNA of the CDR3 is TGCAGTGCCGCCGGGACAGGGTATGATACGCAGTATTTT.

This clonotype was found a few times. V gene TRBV5-1 combines with J gene TRBJ1-1; a possible D gene is TRBD1 (5 bases). CDR1 and CDR2 from the germline V gene are SGHRS and YFSETQ. CDR3 length: 13 residues. Trimming pared 0 bases from V and 7 bases from J, leaving 10 bases between. The CDR3 bases are TGCGCCAGCAGCTTGGGACTCCAGGGTGAAGCTTTCTTT. This codes for CASSLGLQGEAFF.

This sequence joins TRBV6-6 and TRBJ1-3; 8 bases map to TRBD1. The CDR3 sequence is 14 residues long. Germline-derived CDR1 and CDR2 are MNHNY and SVGAGI (reference sequence). V lost 4 bases and J lost 5; bases outside the gene matches: 4. CDR3 DNA: TGTGCCAGCAGTTCGGCAGGGGGCCGAAACACCATATATTTT. Its translation is CASSSAGGRNTIYF.

This clonotype came up once. The chain has TRBV30 and TRBJ1-1; TRBD1 matches 8 bases. With V trimmed by 5 bases and J by 5 bases, 7 bases remained unmatched. Per germline, CDR1 GTSNPN and CDR2 SVGIG (reference sequence). The CDR3 extends over 13 amino acids. CDR3 sequence reads: CAWADRAATEAFF. The CDR3 bases are TGTGCCTGGGCGGACAGGGCGGCGACTGAAGCTTTCTTT.

There are a few counts of this clonotype. The chain combines TRBV6-1 with TRBJ2-1; perhaps TRBD1 as D (6 bases). Trimming stripped 1 base from V and 2 bases from J, with 12 bases between. Germline V lookup: CDR1 MNHNS, CDR2 SASEGT. The CDR3 totals 16 residues. This chain's CDR3 is CASSEGNRAAYNEQFF. CDR3 coding DNA: TGTGCCAGCAGTGAAGGGAACAGGGCGGCCTACAATGAGCAGTTCTTC.

This clonotype was counted at least ten times. This chain joins TRBV12-3 or TRBV12-4 and TRBJ2-7; TRBD2 matches 13 bases. V was clipped by 2 bases and J by 5 bases; unmatched bases: 9. This CDR3 is 17 amino acids long. The CDR3 reads CASSLSGTSGVGDEQYF. CDR3 coding DNA: TGTGCCAGCAGTTTATCGGGGACTAGCGGGGTTGGGGACGAGCAGTACTTC.

This clonotype was detected only once. One end of the junction varies from germline; a read error may be responsible. This rearrangement joins TRBV20-1 to TRBJ2-7; 8 nucleotides agree with TRBD1. This CDR3 region has 14 residues. Germline V gives CDR1 DFQATT, CDR2 SNEGSKA (reference sequence). In nucleotides, the CDR3 is TGCAGTGTTGCGACAGGGGACAGCTCCTACGAGCGGTACTTC. It specifies CSVATGDSSYERYF.

This sequence joins TRBV2 and TRBJ1-1; D remains ambiguous. Germline-derived CDR1 and CDR2 are SNHLY and FYNNEI. The CDR3 covers 13 residues. Trimming took 4 bases from V and 3 from J, leaving 9 bases between them. The CDR3 protein is CASSVVRDTEAFF. The CDR3 nucleotides read TGTGCCAGCAGTGTGGTACGGGACACTGAAGCTTTCTTT.

There are a few counts of this clonotype. The chain uses TRBV5-1 and TRBJ2-7; 9 nucleotides match TRBD1. Germline V lookup: CDR1 SGHRS, CDR2 YFSETQ. Trimming cost V 4 bases and J 7 bases; bases outside gene matches: 12. CDR3 length equals 15 residues. This CDR3 is CASSASGTGTWEQYF. The CDR3 nucleotides read TGCGCCAGCAGCGCGTCCGGGACAGGGACTTGGGAGCAGTACTTC.

This clonotype was seen a handful of times. V gene TRBV21-1 combines with J gene TRBJ2-3; the table's D gene call, TRBD2, was not cross checked with the DNA. TRBV21-1 is a pseudogene. The CDR3 has 16 residues. The CDR3: CASSKGTAGDEDTQYF. DNA for the CDR3: TGTGCCAGCAGCAAAGGAACAGCGGGAGACGAGGATACGCAGTATTTT.

CDR3 DNA sequence: TGTGCCAGCAGTCCCCTAGTAGCGGGAGGGCCGGCGGATACGCAGTATTTT. It is translated as CASSPLVAGGPADTQYF. The rearrangement uses TRBV28 and TRBJ2-3, with TRBD2 matching over 11 bases. V trimming: 5 bases; J trimming: 6 bases; junction bases outside the gene matches: 13. The CDR3 has 17 amino acids. Germline CDR1 is MDHEN and CDR2 is SYDVKM.

This sequence joins TRBV4-2 and TRBJ1-5; 7 nucleotides line up with TRBD1. The CDR3 contains 17 residues. Germline values: CDR1 LGHNA, CDR2 YNFKEQ. Losses at the gene ends were 6 bases for V and 1 base for J; bases not matched to a gene: 12. For the CDR3, the DNA is TGTGCCAGCAGTCCGGGACAGAGAAAAATGAGCAATCAGCCCCAGCATTTT. This gives the protein CASSPGQRKMSNQPQHF.

As to this clonotype: This clone may be a read error of a much larger clone one base away. The chain couples TRBV12-3 or TRBV12-4 to TRBJ2-3; D gene uncertain. The CDR3 extends over 12 amino acids. CDR3 nucleotides: TGTGCCAGCAGTTCATTCACAAATACGCAGTATTTT. As protein: CASSSFTNTQYF.

The chain joins TRBV5-1 to TRBJ2-1; TRBD2 agrees at 10 bases. The CDR3 has 17 amino acids. The ends lost 0 bases at V and 4 bases at J; junction bases unmatched: 7. Germline lookup yields CDR1 SGHRS and CDR2 YFSETQ. In DNA, the CDR3 is TGCGCCAGCAGCTTGGATGGACTAGCGGACTCATACAATGAGCAGTTCTTC. It is translated as CASSLDGLADSYNEQFF.

Comments on this clonotype: The junction departs from germline at one end; a sequencing error may be responsible. The rearrangement joins TRBV6-2 or TRBV6-3 to TRBJ2-1, with D possibly matching TRBD1 (5 bases). This CDR3 has 17 residues. Germline V gene sequence: CDR1 MNHEY, CDR2 SVGEGT. Written as DNA, the CDR3 is TGTGCCAGCAGTTACTCTGCCGACAGTGATTCCTGCAATGAGCAGTTCTTC. It encodes CASSYSADSDSCNEQFF.

The chain uses TRBV15 and TRBJ2-2, with 8 bases aligning to TRBD2. The J segment lost 1 base and the V segment lost 0 bases, leaving 4 bases of the junction unmatched. This CDR3 contains 17 residues. In germline, CDR1 is LNHNV, CDR2 YYDKDF (reference sequence). CDR3 in DNA: TGTGCCACCAGCAGAGAAGCAACTAGCGGGAACACCGGGGAGCTGTTTTTT. Protein: CATSREATSGNTGELFF.

The CDR3 DNA is TGTGCCAGCACACAGACTCCAGGACAGGAGGGCAACGAGCAGTACTTC. Its protein is CASTQTPGQEGNEQYF. J is TRBJ2-7 and V is TRBV7-6, with D perhaps TRBD1 (7 bases). This CDR3 spans 16 amino acids. CDR1 is SGHVS, CDR2 FNYEAQ, per germline. Trimming stripped 7 bases from V and 5 bases from J, with 24 bases between.